The sequence of this TCR beta chain was determined in a study of shared clonotypes between healthy human individuals. Study-wide context: Every donor yielded three CD4 naive, three CD4 memory, two CD8 naive and one CD8 memory plate. Whole-study results and caveats: Clonotype sharing across several donors was observed for around 5.1% of naive CD4 clonotypes.

Germline V gene data show CDR1 as MNHNS and CDR2 as SASEGT. V was clipped by 6 bases and J by 7 bases, with 9 bases between them. There are 11 residues in the CDR3. At a deep level, the assay was run. In the study's own analysis: ImmunoSEQ yielded junction-only sequences lacking quality scores, so filtering differed. Repertoires were generated with immunoSEQ multiplex PCR, while TCRdb's copy carries only in-frame clones and drops some. The DNA was the basis for D and trimming; V, J and clone size are from that table. The sample has more than 1 million clones; about four fifths are singletons. As for this clone: The antigen remains undetermined.

The source of this sequence is a man aged 18 to 29 in good health. Some clones in this sample may be carry-over from other donors' samples. The chain couples TRBV6-1 to TRBJ1-1; weak D call: TRBD1 (6 bases). The sequencing input was memory CD4+ T cells from PBMCs. Subset specified: CD45RA-negative fraction. The CDR3 is CASRRGGEAFF. The CDR3 region has the DNA TGTGCCAGCAGAAGAGGGGGTGAAGCTTTCTTT.